These T cell receptor beta chains were read from a single sample in a study of T-cell memory formation after mild COVID-19. TCRdb recomputed calls from the 5' RACE reads with MiXCR, one row per CDR3 protein. The repertoire holds 180,000 or so distinct CDR3 sequences, with 16% as singletons. Material: PBMCs or a T cell subset sorted from them (not recorded which). The receptors here all came from an adult woman who had mild COVID-19 (a few samples of this study predate the infection). Cell type and time point are not known. CDR3s leave out the opening cysteine and the closing phenylalanine or tryptophan.

TRBV20-1,SARGGTGTQPQH
TRBV7-8,ASSWGQTNTGELF
TRBV24-1,ATSGRGQGGSLYEQY
TRBV12-3/TRBV12-4,ASSSSGGYDEQY
TRBV14,ASSHSSRLGQPHTEAF
TRBV7-9,ASSLTGGFNQPQH
TRBV20-1,SARDAEYHEQF
TRBV24-1,ATSWGGLATDTQY
TRBV27,ASRAGQGSADTQY
TRBV12-3/TRBV12-4,ASSFPGPNQPQH
TRBV20-1,SARGPRTQY
TRBV12-3/TRBV12-4,ASSSVGGEQF
TRBV4-1,ASSQNGQANEKLF
TRBV5-1,ASSLGVHEQF
TRBV7-9,ASSPPASNGYT
TRBV5-5,ASSLGPNSGANVLT
TRBV2,ASSGLGNEQF
TRBV10-3,AIRGTGANTGELF
TRBV20-1,SGTQGGRNQPQH
TRBV24-1,ATSEVGRLQQF
TRBV7-9,ASSLPSLGGETQY
TRBV20-1,SAEAGNNYGYT
TRBV12-3/TRBV12-4,ASSPYGGGGPYNEQF
TRBV7-9,ASSSTGPEQF
TRBV7-2,ASSRPPLAGVDEQF
TRBV29-1,SVAGTGAAPDGYT
TRBV5-8,ASSRDVYGYT
TRBV27,ASSLTGALNSPLH
TRBV20-1,SARGMDTSANLKAF
TRBV6-5,ASRLAGGTRNEQF
TRBV27,ASSLGSGGAWEQF
TRBV12-3/TRBV12-4,ASSPTGFEAF
TRBV10-3,AASEGSNQPQH